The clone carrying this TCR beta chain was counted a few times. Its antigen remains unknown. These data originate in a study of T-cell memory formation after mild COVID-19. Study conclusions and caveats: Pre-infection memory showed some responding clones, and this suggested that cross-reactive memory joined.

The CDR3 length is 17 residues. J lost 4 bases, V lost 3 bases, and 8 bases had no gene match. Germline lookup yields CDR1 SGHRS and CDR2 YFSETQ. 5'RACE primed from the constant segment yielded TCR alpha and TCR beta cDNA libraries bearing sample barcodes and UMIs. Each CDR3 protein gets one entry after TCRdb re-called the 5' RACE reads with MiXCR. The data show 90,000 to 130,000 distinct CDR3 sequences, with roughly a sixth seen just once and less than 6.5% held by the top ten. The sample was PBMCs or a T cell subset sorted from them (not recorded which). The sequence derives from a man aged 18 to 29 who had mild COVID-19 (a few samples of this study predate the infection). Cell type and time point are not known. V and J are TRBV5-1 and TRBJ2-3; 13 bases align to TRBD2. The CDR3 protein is CASSSAGTSGTADTQYF. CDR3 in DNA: TGCGCCAGCAGCTCCGCCGGGACTAGCGGGACGGCAGATACGCAGTATTTT.